This TCR beta chain came from a study of shared T cell receptors in the human thymus. Generated by immunoSEQ multiplex PCR, the TCRdb table keeps only in-frame clones and is missing some. The repertoire holds over 650,000 clones, with more than 70% as singletons. The CDR3 covers 15 residues. The V end was cut by 6 bases, the J end by 9 bases, with 21 bases between. Germline V gene lookup returns CDR1 MDHEN and CDR2 SYDVKM. The sample was also reused in another study, on human thymus T cells. That source adds: The donors were infants in Finland with congenital heart defects, otherwise immunologically healthy. The source of the thymus tissue was resections taken during corrective heart surgery. A high degree of thymic repertoire overlap among unrelated individuals was reported in related research.

The sample consisted of thymocytes. The chain recombines TRBV28 with TRBJ1-5; D gene unclear. This TCR was recovered from a boy under two years old with a congenital heart defect. In DNA, the CDR3 is TGTGCCAGCAGGGTCAGGTTCGGATCGCCCAGGCCCCAGCATTTT. This encodes CASRVRFGSPRPQHF.